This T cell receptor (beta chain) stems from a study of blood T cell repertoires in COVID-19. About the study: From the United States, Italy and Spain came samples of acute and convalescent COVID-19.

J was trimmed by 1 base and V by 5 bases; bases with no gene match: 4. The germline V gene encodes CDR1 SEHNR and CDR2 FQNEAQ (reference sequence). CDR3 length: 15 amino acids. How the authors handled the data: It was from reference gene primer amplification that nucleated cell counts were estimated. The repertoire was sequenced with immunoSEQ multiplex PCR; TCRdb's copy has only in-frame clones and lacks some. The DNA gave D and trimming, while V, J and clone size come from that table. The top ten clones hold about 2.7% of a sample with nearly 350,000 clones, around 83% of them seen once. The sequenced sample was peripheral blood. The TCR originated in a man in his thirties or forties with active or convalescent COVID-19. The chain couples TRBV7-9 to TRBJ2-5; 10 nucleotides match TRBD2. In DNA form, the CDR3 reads TGTGCCAGCAGCCGACTAGCGGGCCTCCAAGAGACCCAGTACTTC. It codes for CASSRLAGLQETQYF. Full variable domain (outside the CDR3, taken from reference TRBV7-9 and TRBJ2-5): DTGVSQNPRHKITKRGQNVTFRCDPISEHNRLYWYRQTLGQGPEFLTYFQNEAQLEKSRLLSDRFSAERPKGSFSTLEIQRTEQGDSAMYLCASSRLAGLQETQYFGPGTRLLVL.